The sequence of this TCR beta chain was determined in a study of blood T cell repertoires in COVID-19. About the research overall: The origin of the acute and convalescent COVID-19 samples was the United States, Italy and Spain. T cells, B-cell-depleted T cells, or PBMCs provided the cDNA or gDNA that served as material.

J lost 6 bases, V lost 4 bases, and 3 bases had no gene match. Germline CDR1 is SGHNT and CDR2 is YYREEE (reference sequence). The CDR3 contains 13 residues. The data were produced by immunoSEQ multiplex PCR, yet TCRdb's version contains in-frame clones alone and is incomplete. The table lists just under 150,000 clones, around 90% of them singletons. This TCR came from a woman between 45 and 65 years old with acute or convalescent COVID-19. The rearrangement joins TRBV5-4 to TRBJ2-7, with TRBD1 matching over 11 bases. Source material: peripheral blood. The CDR3 is CASSPGQGGEQYF. The CDR3 nucleotides read TGTGCCAGCAGCCCGGGACAGGGGGGCGAGCAGTACTTC.